The T cell receptor beta chain under discussion was sequenced for a study of metastatic and nonmetastatic thyroid tumors. Study background: For malignant and benign thyroid patients, tumor or nodule tissue and blood were the sources whose repertoires were compared. Study results and caveats: Malignant thyroid tumors reportedly had TCR beta diversity that was significantly higher than in benign nodules, in blood and tumor.

Per the germline V gene, CDR1 is MNHNS and CDR2 is SASEGT. Trimming left V 6 bases short and J 0 bases short, with 15 bases between. The CDR3 extends over 16 amino acids. Each patient went into thyroid surgery without having received any treatment. As concerns this clone: No antigen is known for it.

As originally analysed: A classifier of distant metastasis in papillary thyroid cancer was built from CDR3 differences (across clinicopathological groups). TCRdb called clones again from the PCR reads with MiXCR. The V and J calls come from TCRdb's annotation, not from the publication. Altogether about 6,400 clones are present, roughly 30% being singletons, with the ten largest covering approximately 15%. The chain recombines TRBV6-1 with TRBJ1-5; D possibly corresponds to TRBD1 (5 bases). This sequence was found in a female donor with papillary thyroid cancer or a benign thyroid nodule (not recorded which). Some clones in this sample may be carry-over from other donors' samples. The specimen sequenced was adjacent normal tissue. This CDR3 is CASRETVDYSNQPQHF. The CDR3 region has the DNA TGTGCCAGCAGGGAGACAGTGGACTATAGCAATCAGCCCCAGCATTTT.